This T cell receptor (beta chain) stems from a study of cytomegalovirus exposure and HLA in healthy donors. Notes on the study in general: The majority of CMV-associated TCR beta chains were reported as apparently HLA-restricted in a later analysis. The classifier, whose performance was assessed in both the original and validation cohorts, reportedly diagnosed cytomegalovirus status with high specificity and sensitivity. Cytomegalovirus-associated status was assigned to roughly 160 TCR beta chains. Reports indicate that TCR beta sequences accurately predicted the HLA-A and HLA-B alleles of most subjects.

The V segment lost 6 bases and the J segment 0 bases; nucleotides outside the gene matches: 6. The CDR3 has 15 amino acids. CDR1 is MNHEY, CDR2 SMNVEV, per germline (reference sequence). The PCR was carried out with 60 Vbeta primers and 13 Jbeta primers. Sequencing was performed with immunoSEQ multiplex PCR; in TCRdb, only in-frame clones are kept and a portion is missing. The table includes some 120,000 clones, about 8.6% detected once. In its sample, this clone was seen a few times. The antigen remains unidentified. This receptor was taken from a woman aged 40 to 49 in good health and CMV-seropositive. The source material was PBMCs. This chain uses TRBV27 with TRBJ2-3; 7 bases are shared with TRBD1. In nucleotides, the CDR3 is TGTGCCAGCAGGGTTACGACAGGGAGCACAGATACGCAGTATTTT. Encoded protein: CASRVTTGSTDTQYF.